These 7 T cell receptor beta chains were all obtained from the same sample, sequenced in a study of PD-L1 blockade in urothelial cancer. Data came from immunoSEQ multiplex PCR; TCRdb stores just in-frame clones and leaves some out. The sample includes around 49,000 clones, more than 70% seen only once; the top ten take under 2.5%. The sample's time point: peripheral blood 6 weeks after treatment start. The sample was PBMCs, taken around atezolizumab (anti-PD-L1) treatment. All receptors derive from a man aged 55 to 70 with urothelial cancer.

The rearrangement joins TRBV10-2 to TRBJ1-5; D is possibly TRBD1 (5 bases). The CDR3 length is 14 residues. Germline V gene sequence: CDR1 WSHSY, CDR2 SAAADI. Deletions cut 2 bases from V and 3 bases from J, with 8 bases between. The CDR3 here is CASSEDRINQPQHF. CDR3 DNA: TGCGCCAGCAGTGAGGACAGAATCAATCAGCCCCAGCATTTT.

The V and J genes are TRBV5-1 and TRBJ2-7; 12 bases are shared with TRBD2. The junction had 14 bases not matched to a gene; V was cut back by 5 bases and J by 5 bases. This CDR3 has 17 amino acids. CDR1 and CDR2 (germline): SGHRS, YFSETQ. DNA for the CDR3: TGCGCCAGCAGAAGACTAGCGGGAGCCGGATCATACCACGAGCAGTACTTC. Translating it yields CASRRLAGAGSYHEQYF.

CDR3 residues: CASGGGGIRKTGELFF. The CDR3 bases are TGTGCCAGCGGTGGTGGGGGGATAAGGAAAACCGGGGAGCTGTTTTTT. The V call is TRBV6-1, the J call TRBJ2-2; a weak D match, TRBD2 (6 bases). This CDR3 has 16 residues. The V end lost 8 bases, the J end lost 5 bases, and 21 bases lay between the germline ends. CDR1 and CDR2 from the germline V gene are MNHNS and SASEGT.

The rearrangement uses TRBV7-9 and TRBJ2-3, with 13 nucleotides matching TRBD2. Unmatched junction bases numbered 2, after V lost 3 bases and J lost 2 bases. The CDR3 spans 16 residues. Germline V gene data show CDR1 as SEHNR and CDR2 as FQNEAQ (reference sequence). The CDR3 reads CASSLGLAGPTDTQYF. The CDR3 DNA reads as TGTGCCAGCAGCTTGGGACTAGCGGGGCCCACAGATACGCAGTATTTT.

The rearrangement uses TRBV4-2 and TRBJ2-7; 7 positions match TRBD2. V lost 4 bases, J lost 4 bases, and 10 bases stayed unmatched. CDR1 LGHNA and CDR2 YNFKEQ come from the germline V gene. The CDR3 is 15 amino acids. The CDR3 sequence: CASSREFLAEYEQYF. In DNA, the CDR3 is TGTGCCAGCAGCCGAGAATTCCTAGCGGAATACGAGCAGTACTTC.

The rearrangement joins TRBV6-1 to TRBJ1-2, with 10 bases that match TRBD1. Germline V lookup: CDR1 MNHNS, CDR2 SASEGT. V dropped 4 bases and J dropped 4; count of bases not matched to a gene: 6. The length of the CDR3 is 15 residues. The CDR3 is CASSAGTGAFYGYTF. CDR3 DNA sequence: TGTGCCAGCAGTGCAGGGACAGGGGCATTCTATGGCTACACCTTC.

This clone was seen a single time. The chain carries TRBV7-9 and TRBJ1-4; unclear D gene. There are 16 residues in the CDR3. Germline V gene lookup returns CDR1 SEHNR and CDR2 FQNEAQ (reference sequence). Trimming removed 4 bases at V and 10 bases at J, with 22 bases between. The CDR3 DNA reads as TGTGCCAGCAGCTCAGCCCCCCGAGGCCCGATGGGAAAACTGTTTTTT. Its translation: CASSSAPRGPMGKLFF. Using reference TRBV7-9 and TRBJ1-4 for the parts outside the CDR3, the full variable domain is DTGVSQNPRHKITKRGQNVTFRCDPISEHNRLYWYRQTLGQGPEFLTYFQNEAQLEKSRLLSDRFSAERPKGSFSTLEIQRTEQGDSAMYLCASSSAPRGPMGKLFFGSGTQLSVL.